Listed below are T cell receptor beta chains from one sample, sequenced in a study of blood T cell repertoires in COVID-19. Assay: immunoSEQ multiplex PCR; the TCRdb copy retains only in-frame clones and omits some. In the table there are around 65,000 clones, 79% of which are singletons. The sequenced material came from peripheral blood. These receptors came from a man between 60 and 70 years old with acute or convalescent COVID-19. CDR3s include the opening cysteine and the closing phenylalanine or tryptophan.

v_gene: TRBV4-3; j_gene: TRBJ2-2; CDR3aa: CASSQDRGTTGELFF
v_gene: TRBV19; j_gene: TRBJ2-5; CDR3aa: CASSSGYGTQYF
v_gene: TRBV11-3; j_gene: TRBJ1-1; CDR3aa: CASALFMNTEAFF
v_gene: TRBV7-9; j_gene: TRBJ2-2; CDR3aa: CASSDSRGGLDTGELFF
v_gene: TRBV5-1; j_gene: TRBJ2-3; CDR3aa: CASSFTGSTDTQYF
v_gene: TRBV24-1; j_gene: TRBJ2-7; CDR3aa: CATSDGTESYEQYF
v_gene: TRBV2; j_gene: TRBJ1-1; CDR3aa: CASRDRTRNTEAFF
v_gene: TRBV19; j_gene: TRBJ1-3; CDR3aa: CASSRQAFFSGNTIYF
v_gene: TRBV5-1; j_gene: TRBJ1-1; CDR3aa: CASGHPPGQGPRGEAFF
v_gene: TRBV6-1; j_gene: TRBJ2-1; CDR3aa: CASSEQGSYNEQFF
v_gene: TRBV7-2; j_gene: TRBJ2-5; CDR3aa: CASSVSTSGGAYF
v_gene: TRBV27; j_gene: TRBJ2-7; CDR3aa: CASRGTGLNYEQYF
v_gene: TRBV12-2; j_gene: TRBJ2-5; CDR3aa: CASRLASLFALLQETQYF
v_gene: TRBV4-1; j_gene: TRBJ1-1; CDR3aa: CASSQGQGLFNTEAFF
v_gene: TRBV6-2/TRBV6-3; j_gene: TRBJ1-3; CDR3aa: CASSKQGASGNTIYF
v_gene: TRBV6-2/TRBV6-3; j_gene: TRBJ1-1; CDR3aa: CASSTRVEWNTEAFF
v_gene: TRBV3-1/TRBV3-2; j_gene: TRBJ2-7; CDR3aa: CASSQEKFAGQGHNEQYF
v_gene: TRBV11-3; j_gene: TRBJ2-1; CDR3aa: CASSLDPPSEQFF
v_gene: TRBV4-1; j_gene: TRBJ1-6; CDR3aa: CASSQTDSSYNSPLHF
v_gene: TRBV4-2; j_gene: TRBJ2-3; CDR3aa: CASSQGGRSQYF
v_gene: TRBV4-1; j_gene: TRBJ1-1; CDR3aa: CASRGGVETEAFF
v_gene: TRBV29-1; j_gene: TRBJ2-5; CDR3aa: CSVDRTDRETQYF
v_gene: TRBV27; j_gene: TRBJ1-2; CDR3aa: CASSFGSGGWKYGYTF
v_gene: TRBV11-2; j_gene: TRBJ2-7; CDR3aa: CASSLGTFTYEQYF
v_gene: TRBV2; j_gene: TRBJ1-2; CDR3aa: CASSEILDRGYTF
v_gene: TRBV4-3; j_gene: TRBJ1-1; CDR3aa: CASSQESSGNFAFF
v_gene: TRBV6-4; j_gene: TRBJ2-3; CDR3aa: CASSAGLALGTDTQYF
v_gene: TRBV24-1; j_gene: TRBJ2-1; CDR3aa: CATSDFSQGQFF
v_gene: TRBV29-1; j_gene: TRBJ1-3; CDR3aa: CSVVQFGNTIYF
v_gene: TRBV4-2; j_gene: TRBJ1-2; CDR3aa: CASSQAAGGADYGYTF
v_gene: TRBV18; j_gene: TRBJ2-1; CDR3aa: CASSPGRTRSYNEQFF
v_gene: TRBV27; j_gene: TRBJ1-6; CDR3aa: CASSLPDSTLHF
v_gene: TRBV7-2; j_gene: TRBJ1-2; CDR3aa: CASSSGGGGYGYTF
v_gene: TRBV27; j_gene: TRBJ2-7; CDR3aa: CASRAGDRYEQYF
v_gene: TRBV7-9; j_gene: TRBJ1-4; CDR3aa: CASSPEYRTDPLYEKLFF
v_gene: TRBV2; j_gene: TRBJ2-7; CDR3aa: CASRDPGDEQYF
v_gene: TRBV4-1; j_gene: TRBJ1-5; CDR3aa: CASSPQEDTGYQPQHF
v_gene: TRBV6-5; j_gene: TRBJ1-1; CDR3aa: CASTRGLGTEAFF
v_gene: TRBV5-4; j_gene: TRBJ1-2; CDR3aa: CASSPDRNYGYTF
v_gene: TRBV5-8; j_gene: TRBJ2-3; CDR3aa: CASSPTATLSTDTQYF
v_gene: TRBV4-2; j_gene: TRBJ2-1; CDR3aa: CASSQDYLVDNEQFF
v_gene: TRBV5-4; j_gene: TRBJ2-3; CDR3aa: CASSLPVSTDTQYF
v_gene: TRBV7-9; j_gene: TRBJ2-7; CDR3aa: CASSPGTGDEGYF
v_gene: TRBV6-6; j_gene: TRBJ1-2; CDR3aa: CASSSGQGSRYGYTF
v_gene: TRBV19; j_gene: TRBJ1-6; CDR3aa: CASASVSGNPNSPLHF
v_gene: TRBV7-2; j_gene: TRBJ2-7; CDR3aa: CASSRRLTSTYEQYF
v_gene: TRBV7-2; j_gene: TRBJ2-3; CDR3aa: CASSQRGGTDTQYF
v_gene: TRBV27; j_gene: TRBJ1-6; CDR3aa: CASSTRQVVSPLHF
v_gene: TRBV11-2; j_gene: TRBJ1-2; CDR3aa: CASSLEGAQVYGYTF
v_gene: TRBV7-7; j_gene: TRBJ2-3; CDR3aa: CASSPGPGGSDTQYF
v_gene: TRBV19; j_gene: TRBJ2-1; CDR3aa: CASSIEQGAYNEQFF